This T cell receptor beta chain was documented in a study of cytomegalovirus exposure and HLA in healthy donors. Concerning this clone itself: Its antigen is as yet unknown.

The CDR3 contains 13 residues. CDR1 and CDR2 (germline): SGHKS, YYEKEE (reference sequence). Trimming removed 4 bases from V and 11 bases from J, with 13 bases in between. In the PCR, 60 Vbeta and 13 Jbeta primers were used. Generated by immunoSEQ multiplex PCR, the TCRdb table keeps only in-frame clones and is missing some. Of nearly 70,000 clones listed, about 74% are singletons. Regarding the study as a whole: In vitro assays verified that three CMV-associated chains recognized CMV antigens specifically.

The clonotype originates from a woman aged 60 to 75 in good health and CMV-seropositive. The chain joins TRBV5-5 to TRBJ1-6; D not certain. Sequencing was done on a sample of PBMCs. The CDR3 bases are TGTGCCAGCAGCCGATTGGGCCCGGCACCCCTCCACTTT. Protein: CASSRLGPAPLHF.